This TCR beta chain is from a study of T cells in localized non-small cell lung cancer. Study-level points and caveats: Out of the top 100 tumor clones, a median around 50 were seen in adjacent lung. Uninvolved adjacent lung showed the highest T cell clonality, exceeding tumor. Heterogeneity cannot be ruled out, as sequencing used one tumor region only.

With regard to this clone: What it binds is unknown.

This CDR3 has 15 amino acids. V was pared by 0 bases and J by 9 bases, with 8 bases of the junction left unmatched. Germline CDR1 reads LGHNT; CDR2 reads FRNRAP. Produced via immunoSEQ multiplex PCR; TCRdb's table is partial and in-frame only. The table shows some 22,000 clones, with 70% to 90% occurring only once. The chain uses TRBV12-5 and TRBJ2-1, with 7 bases aligning to TRBD2. This TCR was sampled from a man aged 40 to 70 with stage II squamous cell lung carcinoma. The sample in question was PBMCs, obtained before any cancer treatment. For the CDR3, the DNA is TGTGCTAGTGGTTTGGTACAGCGGGGCCGCGGTGAGCAGTTCTTC. It is translated as CASGLVQRGRGEQFF.